The 6 T cell receptor beta chains listed next were all sequenced from one sample in a study of molecular identifiers for immune sequencing clone quantification. TCRdb used MiXCR to reprocess the PCR reads, holding one entry per CDR3 protein. The sample lists around 480,000 distinct CDR3 sequences, 20% to 25% seen once, with more than 0.8% in the top ten. The sequencing input was naive CD8+ T cells from blood, with Jurkat cell RNA spiked in. Subset here: FACS-sorted CD8+CD4-CCR7+CD45RA+ naive T cells. Receptor source: a human donor in good health. Some libraries in this study had Jurkat cell RNA spiked in.

The gene calls are TRBV7-8 and TRBJ2-1; the D gene is possibly TRBD1 (6 bases). With 3 bases removed from V and 9 bases from J, the gap between germline ends came to 15 bases. The CDR3 totals 14 residues. Germline loops: CDR1 SGHVS, CDR2 FQNEAQ. CDR3 sequence reads: CASSLGHSTGEQFF. The CDR3 DNA follows: TGTGCCAGCAGCTTGGGACATTCGACCGGTGAGCAGTTCTTC.

This clonotype was counted only a few times. This sequence joins TRBV6-6 and TRBJ1-6, with D perhaps matching TRBD1 (5 bases). Germline V lookup: CDR1 MNHNY, CDR2 SVGAGI (reference sequence). The V end was cut by 2 bases, the J end by 0 bases, with 17 bases between. The CDR3 consists of 19 residues. The CDR3 sequence: CASSYPGLKGSSYNSPLHF. The DNA of the CDR3 is TGTGCCAGCAGTTACCCCGGACTTAAGGGGAGCTCCTATAATTCACCCCTCCACTTT.

This clonotype has just a few counts. The CDR3 region is CASSLSETFGYEQYF. Written as DNA, the CDR3 is TGTGCCAGCAGTTTATCAGAAACTTTCGGCTACGAGCAGTACTTC. J is TRBJ2-7 and V is TRBV28; D is unresolved. Germline V gene data show CDR1 as MDHEN and CDR2 as SYDVKM. The CDR3 spans 15 residues. Trimming left V 1 base short and J 3 bases short, with 13 bases between.

On this clonotype: A clone one base away is much larger, so this may be a read error. The gene calls are TRBV7-9 and TRBJ1-5; the D is unclear. Germline CDR1 is SEHNR and CDR2 is FQNEAQ (reference sequence). CDR3 length: 13 amino acids. The CDR3 sequence is CASSNYSNQPQRF. CDR3 DNA: TGTGCCAGCAGCAATTATAGCAATCAGCCCCAGCGTTTT.

Ten or more counts support this clonotype. The chain uses TRBV29-1 and TRBJ2-2; 7 bases line up with TRBD1. Germline loops: CDR1 SQVTM, CDR2 ANQGSEA. This CDR3 has 13 residues. V trimming: 6 bases; J trimming: 1 base; junction bases outside the gene matches: 2. The CDR3 is CSVDRENTGELFF. As DNA, the CDR3 is TGCAGCGTCGACAGGGAGAACACCGGGGAGCTGTTTTTT.

V usage is TRBV2 and J usage is TRBJ2-5; TRBD2 matches at 8 bases. CDR1 SNHLY and CDR2 FYNNEI come from the germline V gene. This CDR3 has 16 amino acids. With V trimmed by 3 bases and J by 2 bases, 8 bases remained unmatched. The CDR3 sequence is CASSEPPTSGQETQYF. DNA for the CDR3: TGTGCCAGCAGTGAGCCCCCAACTAGCGGACAAGAGACCCAGTACTTC.